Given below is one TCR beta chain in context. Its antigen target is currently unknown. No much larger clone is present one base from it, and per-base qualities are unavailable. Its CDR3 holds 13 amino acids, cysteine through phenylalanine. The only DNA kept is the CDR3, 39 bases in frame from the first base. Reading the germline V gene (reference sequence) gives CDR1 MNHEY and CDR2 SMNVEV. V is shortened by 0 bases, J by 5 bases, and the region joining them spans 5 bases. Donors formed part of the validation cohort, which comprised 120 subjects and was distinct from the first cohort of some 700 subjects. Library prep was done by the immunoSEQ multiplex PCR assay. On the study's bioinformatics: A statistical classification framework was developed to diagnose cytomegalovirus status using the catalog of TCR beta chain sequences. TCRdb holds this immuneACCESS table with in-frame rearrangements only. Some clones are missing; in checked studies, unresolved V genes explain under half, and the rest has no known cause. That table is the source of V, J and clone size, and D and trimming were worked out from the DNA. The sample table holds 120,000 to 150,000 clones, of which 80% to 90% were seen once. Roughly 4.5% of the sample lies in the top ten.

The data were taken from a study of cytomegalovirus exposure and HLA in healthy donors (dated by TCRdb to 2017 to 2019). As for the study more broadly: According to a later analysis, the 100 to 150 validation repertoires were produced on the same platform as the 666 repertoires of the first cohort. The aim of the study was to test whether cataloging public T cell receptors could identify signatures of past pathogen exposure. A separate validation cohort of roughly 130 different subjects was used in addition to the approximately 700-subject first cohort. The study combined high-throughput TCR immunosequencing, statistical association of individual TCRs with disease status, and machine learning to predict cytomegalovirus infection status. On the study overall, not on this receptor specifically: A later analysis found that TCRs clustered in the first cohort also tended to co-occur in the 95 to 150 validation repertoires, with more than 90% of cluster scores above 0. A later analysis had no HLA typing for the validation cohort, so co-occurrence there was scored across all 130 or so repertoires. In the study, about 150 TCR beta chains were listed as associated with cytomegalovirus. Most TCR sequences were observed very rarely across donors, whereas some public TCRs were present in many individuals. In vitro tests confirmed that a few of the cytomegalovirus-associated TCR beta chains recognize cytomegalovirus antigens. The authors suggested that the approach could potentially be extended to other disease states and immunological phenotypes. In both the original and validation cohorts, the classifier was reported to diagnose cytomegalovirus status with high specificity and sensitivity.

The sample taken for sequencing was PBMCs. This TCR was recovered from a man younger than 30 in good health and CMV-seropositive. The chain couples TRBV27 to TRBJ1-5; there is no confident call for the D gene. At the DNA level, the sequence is TGTGCCAGCAGTTTATCCCGCGATCAGCCCCAGCATTTT. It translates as CASSLSRDQPQHF.